Following are 25 T cell receptor beta chains from one sample sequenced in a study of patients and donors after allogeneic stem cell transplantation. TCRdb independently ran MiXCR on the RT-PCR reads; one entry per CDR3 protein. The sample has about 90,000 distinct CDR3 sequences; about 48% are singletons. Sequencing was performed on blood, either unsorted or a sorted T cell fraction (not recorded which). These receptors came from a human donor who was either an allogeneic HSCT recipient or a stem cell or donor lymphocyte infusion donor (not recorded which). It is not recorded whose cells these are; they may come from a transplant donor.

This clonotype was recorded a few times. The rearrangement links TRBV7-9 to TRBJ1-6; weak D call: TRBD1 (5 bases). CDR1 and CDR2 from the germline V gene are SEHNR and FQNEAQ (reference sequence). Trimming removed 4 bases from V and 6 bases from J, with 13 bases in between. CDR3 length: 15 amino acids. The CDR3 loop is CASSSRDLGNSPLHF. The CDR3, as DNA: TGTGCCAGCAGCTCCCGGGACCTCGGTAATTCACCCCTCCACTTT. Full variable domain (remainder filled in from reference TRBV7-9 and TRBJ1-6): DTGVSQNPRHKITKRGQNVTFRCDPISEHNRLYWYRQTLGQGPEFLTYFQNEAQLEKSRLLSDRFSAERPKGSFSTLEIQRTEQGDSAMYLCASSSRDLGNSPLHFGNGTRLTVT.

The chain joins TRBV14 to TRBJ2-3, with D perhaps TRBD2 (6 bases). The CDR3 runs 15 residues. V was cut by 2 bases and J by 2 bases, with 11 bases left in between. Germline values: CDR1 SGHDN, CDR2 FVKESK. This chain's CDR3 is CASSQTRLVTDTQYF. The CDR3 region has the DNA TGTGCCAGCAGCCAAACTAGACTAGTCACAGATACGCAGTATTTT. The entire variable domain, with the rest obtained from reference TRBV14 and TRBJ2-3, is as follows: EAGVTQFPSHSVIEKGQTVTLRCDPISGHDNLYWYRRVMGKEIKFLLHFVKESKQDESGMPNNRFLAERTGGTYSTLKVQPAELEDSGVYFCASSQTRLVTDTQYFGPGTRLTVL.

This chain's CDR3 is CASSLSEGAPNQPQHF. Here the CDR3 DNA reads TGCGCCAGCAGCTTGTCGGAGGGGGCGCCTAATCAGCCCCAGCATTTT. The genes are TRBV5-1 and TRBJ1-5; 7 bases match TRBD1. The CDR3 consists of 16 residues. Germline V gene lookup returns CDR1 SGHRS and CDR2 YFSETQ. With 1 base clipped from V and 4 bases from J, the junction kept 8 bases outside the gene matches.

This chain joins TRBV15 and TRBJ1-2, with 8 bases fitting TRBD1. The J segment lost 3 bases and the V segment lost 0 bases, leaving 3 bases of the junction unmatched. CDR1 and CDR2 (germline): LNHNV, YYDKDF (reference sequence). The CDR3 runs to 15 residues. In DNA form, the CDR3 reads TGTGCCACCAGCAGAGAAGGACAGGGATACTATGGCTACACCTTC. It yields the protein CATSREGQGYYGYTF. The complete variable domain, with remaining parts taken from reference TRBV15 and TRBJ1-2, reads DAMVIQNPRYQVTQFGKPVTLSCSQTLNHNVMYWYQQKSSQAPKLLFHYYDKDFNNEADTPDNFQSRRPNTSFCFLDIRSPGLGDTAMYLCATSREGQGYYGYTFGSGTRLTVV.

This clonotype was counted between two and nine times. The chain recombines TRBV12-3 or TRBV12-4 with TRBJ1-1; D remains ambiguous. The CDR3 contains 14 residues. V was shortened by 3 bases and J by 0 bases, with 8 bases between the two germline ends. The CDR3 here is CASSFTDMNTEAFF. CDR3 DNA: TGTGCCAGCAGTTTTACAGACATGAACACTGAAGCTTTCTTT.

This clonotype was counted between two and nine times. This rearrangement joins TRBV5-1 to TRBJ1-1; D not certain. The V and J ends lost 2 bases and 0 bases respectively, with 8 bases between them. CDR3 size: 14 residues. Germline assignment: CDR1 SGHRS and CDR2 YFSETQ. The CDR3, as DNA: TGCGCCAGCAGCTTACACACCATGAACACTGAAGCTTTCTTT. Translated, it gives CASSLHTMNTEAFF.

The gene calls are TRBV27 and TRBJ1-1, with 7 nucleotides matching TRBD1. With 6 bases clipped from V and 7 bases from J, the junction kept 14 bases outside the gene matches. This CDR3 has 15 amino acids. Looked up from germline, CDR1 is MNHEY and CDR2 is SMNVEV (reference sequence). CDR3 sequence (DNA): TGTGCCAGCAGAGGGACAGCCACGACTTCATTTGAAGCTTTCTTT. It yields the protein CASRGTATTSFEAFF.

V gene TRBV7-6 combines with J gene TRBJ1-4; no definite D call. Trimming pared 4 bases from V and 5 bases from J, leaving 11 bases between. The CDR3 spans 14 residues. CDR1 and CDR2 from the germline V gene are SGHVS and FNYEAQ. The CDR3 here is CASSSRARNEKLFF. CDR3 sequence (DNA): TGTGCCAGCAGCTCCCGGGCCCGAAATGAAAAACTGTTTTTT.

This clonotype was counted a few times. The chain links TRBV12-3 or TRBV12-4 to TRBJ1-2; D is undetermined. This CDR3 has 14 residues. V lost 3 bases and J lost 4, with 12 bases in between. CDR3 in DNA: TGTGCCAGCAGTTTTCGGAGAGAGCTCTATGGCTACACCTTC. It encodes CASSFRRELYGYTF.

This clonotype was observed a handful of times. The chain employs TRBV29-1 and TRBJ1-2; 8 bases match TRBD1. This CDR3 comprises 12 residues. Germline V gene lookup returns CDR1 SQVTM and CDR2 ANQGSEA. V was pared by 4 bases and J by 7 bases, with 5 bases of the junction left unmatched. The CDR3 here is CSVGRQGPGYTF. The DNA for the CDR3 is TGCAGCGTTGGGAGACAGGGGCCTGGCTACACCTTC.

The chain joins TRBV12-3 or TRBV12-4 to TRBJ1-5, with no clear D. With 1 base removed from V and 1 base from J, the gap between germline ends came to 5 bases. The CDR3 totals 14 residues. The CDR3 DNA is TGTGCCAGCAGTTTAGTACTGAGCAATCAGCCCCAGCATTTT. This encodes CASSLVLSNQPQHF.

This clonotype showed up just a few times. The V and J genes are TRBV28 and TRBJ2-7; D may be TRBD1 (6 bases). The CDR3 runs to 15 residues. Trimming took off 5 bases at V and 0 bases at J, with 14 bases between the two ends. In germline, CDR1 is MDHEN, CDR2 SYDVKM. This CDR3 is CASSKLQGLSYEQYF. The DNA of the CDR3 is TGTGCCAGCAGTAAACTACAGGGCCTCTCCTACGAGCAGTACTTC.

By proportion, this clonotype is medium-sized. One junction end does not reproduce the germline sequence, and a read error may be involved. The rearrangement uses TRBV14 and TRBJ1-1; no firm D call. CDR1 is SGHDN, CDR2 FVKESK, per germline. This CDR3 has 15 amino acids. CDR3 amino acids: CASSQEWVGNAEAFF. The CDR3 DNA reads TGTGCCAGCAGCCAAGAATGGGTCGGGAACGCTGAAGCTTTCTTT. Using reference TRBV14 and TRBJ1-1 for the parts outside the CDR3, the full variable domain is EAGVTQFPSHSVIEKGQTVTLRCDPISGHDNLYWYRRVMGKEIKFLLHFVKESKQDESGMPNNRFLAERTGGTYSTLKVQPAELEDSGVYFCASSQEWVGNAEAFFGQGTRLTVV.

This clonotype appeared a single time. This chain links TRBV29-1 with TRBJ1-1; D is undetermined. Deletions cut 3 bases from V and 0 bases from J, with 11 bases between. CDR1 SQVTM and CDR2 ANQGSEA come from the germline V gene. This CDR3 spans 14 amino acids. DNA for the CDR3: TGCAGCGTTGATCAACAAGCCATGAACACTGAAGCTTTCTTT. Residues: CSVDQQAMNTEAFF. Complete variable domain (other parts from reference TRBV29-1 and TRBJ1-1): SAVISQKPSRDICQRGTSLTIQCQVDSQVTMMFWYRQQPGQSLTLIATANQGSEATYESGFVIDKFPISRPNLTFSTLTVSNMSPEDSSIYLCSVDQQAMNTEAFFGQGTRLTVV.

This clonotype was counted a few times. The rearrangement joins TRBV29-1 to TRBJ1-2, with no clear D. Germline-derived CDR1 and CDR2 are SQVTM and ANQGSEA. V was pared by 6 bases and J by 3 bases, with 14 bases between. The CDR3 extends over 13 amino acids. In DNA form, the CDR3 reads TGCAGCGTCGAAATCGCGGGGTACTATGGCTACACCTTC. Its protein product is CSVEIAGYYGYTF.

The J gene is TRBJ1-1, the V gene TRBV7-9; TRBD1 is a possible D gene (6 bases). CDR3 length: 14 amino acids. Between the trimmed V and J ends, which lost 0 bases and 4 bases, there was a span of 9 bases. Germline loops: CDR1 SEHNR, CDR2 FQNEAQ (reference sequence). In DNA, the CDR3 is TGTGCCAGCAGCTTAGCGTCCAGGGGCACTGAAGCTTTCTTT. Its translation: CASSLASRGTEAFF.

This clonotype was detected only a few times. The V and J genes are TRBV7-6 and TRBJ1-6; TRBD1 aligns across 7 bases. The CDR3 covers 15 residues. Germline trimming cut 1 base from V and 5 bases from J; bases unmatched to any gene: 2. Germline V gene lookup returns CDR1 SGHVS and CDR2 FNYEAQ. The DNA of the CDR3 is TGTGCCAGCAGCTTAGATGGGACAGATAATTCACCCCTCCACTTT. This encodes CASSLDGTDNSPLHF.

V and J are TRBV24-1 and TRBJ1-5; 12 bases are a match to TRBD1. Trimming at V came to 4 bases and at J to 5 bases, leaving 5 bases not matched to a gene. The germline CDR1 and CDR2 sequences are KGHDR and SFDVKD. This CDR3 has 16 residues. CDR3 in amino acids: CATSDAGTGGDQPQHF. DNA for the CDR3: TGTGCCACCAGTGACGCCGGGACAGGGGGCGATCAGCCCCAGCATTTT.

This clonotype has just a few counts. J is TRBJ1-2 and V is TRBV28; TRBD1 matches at 9 bases. This CDR3 has 13 residues. CDR1 MDHEN and CDR2 SYDVKM come from the germline V gene. With V trimmed by 5 bases and J by 7 bases, 5 bases remained unmatched. The CDR3 DNA sequence: TGTGCCAGCAGTCCCGGGACAGGGCTTGGCTACACCTTC. This encodes CASSPGTGLGYTF.

Here the CDR3 reads CASSPMGLQETQYF. The CDR3 coding sequence is TGTGCCAGCAGCCCAATGGGACTCCAAGAGACCCAGTACTTC. This sequence joins TRBV7-9 and TRBJ2-5; maybe TRBD2 (6 bases). V lost 5 bases, J lost 1 base, and 11 bases lay in between. The germline V gene encodes CDR1 SEHNR and CDR2 FQNEAQ (reference sequence). This CDR3 spans 14 amino acids. The variable domain in full, completed from reference TRBV7-9 and TRBJ2-5, reads DTGVSQNPRHKITKRGQNVTFRCDPISEHNRLYWYRQTLGQGPEFLTYFQNEAQLEKSRLLSDRFSAERPKGSFSTLEIQRTEQGDSAMYLCASSPMGLQETQYFGPGTRLLVL.

This clonotype was seen a handful of times. V gene TRBV12-3 or TRBV12-4 combines with J gene TRBJ2-1, with D tentatively TRBD2 (5 bases). V shed 5 bases and J shed 0 bases, with 14 bases lying between them. The CDR3 consists of 16 residues. The CDR3 bases are TGTGCCAGCAGTCCCAAAACTAGTGTCTCCTACAATGAGCAGTTCTTC. Encoded protein: CASSPKTSVSYNEQFF.

As regards this clonotype: As the CDR3 is not closed by the conserved phenylalanine or tryptophan, this likely results from a read error. V and J are TRBV7-2 and TRBJ1-5; TRBD1 matches 7 bases. CDR3 length: 15 residues. Germline-derived CDR1 and CDR2 are SGHTA and FQGNSA. Germline trimming cut 11 bases from V and 0 bases from J; bases unmatched to any gene: 10. This CDR3 reads CASSRDSNSNQPQHL. The CDR3 coding sequence is TGTGCCTCGAGCAGGGACAGCAATAGCAATCAGCCCCAGCATCTT.

This clonotype was seen only a few times. The chain recombines TRBV4-3 with TRBJ1-1; D remains unclear. V was shortened by 4 bases and J by 4 bases, with 16 bases between the two germline ends. CDR3 length equals 15 residues. Germline values: CDR1 LGHNA, CDR2 YSLEER. The CDR3 spells CASSLDVSFGTEAFF. The CDR3 nucleotides read TGCGCCAGCAGCCTGGACGTAAGTTTCGGCACTGAAGCTTTCTTT.

V gene TRBV10-3 combines with J gene TRBJ1-1, with D unclear. V lost 4 bases and J 4 bases, leaving 4 bases between the germline ends. The CDR3 extends over 11 amino acids. CDR1 and CDR2 (germline): ENHRY, SYGVKD. The CDR3, as DNA: TGTGCCATCAGTGGAGTCACTGAAGCTTTCTTT. The encoded protein is CAISGVTEAFF.

A few counts support this clonotype. The chain couples TRBV6-2 or TRBV6-3 to TRBJ1-3, with unresolved D. CDR1 MNHEY and CDR2 SVGEGT come from the germline V gene. V dropped 4 bases and J dropped 0 bases, with 10 bases sitting between them. The CDR3 runs to 15 residues. The CDR3: CASSWRIFSGNTIYF. The DNA of the CDR3 is TGTGCCAGCAGTTGGCGGATCTTCTCTGGAAACACCATATATTTT.